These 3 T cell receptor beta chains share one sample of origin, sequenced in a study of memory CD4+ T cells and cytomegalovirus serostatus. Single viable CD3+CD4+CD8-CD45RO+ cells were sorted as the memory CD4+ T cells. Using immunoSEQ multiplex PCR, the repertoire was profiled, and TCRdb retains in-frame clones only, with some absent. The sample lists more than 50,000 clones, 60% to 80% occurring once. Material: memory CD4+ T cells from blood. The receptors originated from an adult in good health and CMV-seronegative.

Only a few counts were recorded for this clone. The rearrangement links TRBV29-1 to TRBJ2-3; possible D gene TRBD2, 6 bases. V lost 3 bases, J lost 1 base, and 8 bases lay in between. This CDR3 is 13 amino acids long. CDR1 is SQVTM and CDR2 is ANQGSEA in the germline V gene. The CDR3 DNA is TGCAGCGTTGATACGGGGGGCACAGATACGCAGTATTTT. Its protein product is CSVDTGGTDTQYF.

The DNA of the CDR3 is TGCGCCAGCAGCCAAGGGCTAGCGGGGGCGCGTGAGCAGTTCTTC. It encodes CASSQGLAGAREQFF. The chain combines TRBV4-3 with TRBJ2-1, with TRBD2 identical over 10 bases. CDR3 size: 15 residues. The germline CDR1 and CDR2 sequences are LGHNA and YSLEER. V shed 1 base, J shed 9 bases, and the junction held 6 bases outside the gene matches.

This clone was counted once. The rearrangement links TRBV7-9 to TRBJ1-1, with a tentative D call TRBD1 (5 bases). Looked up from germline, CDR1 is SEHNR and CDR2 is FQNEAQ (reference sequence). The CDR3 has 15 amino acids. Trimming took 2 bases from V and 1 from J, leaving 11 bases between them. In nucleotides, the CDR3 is TGTGCCAGCAGCTTATTTGGGACTGGGAACACTGAAGCTTTCTTT. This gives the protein CASSLFGTGNTEAFF.